These 26 T cell receptor beta chains came from one sample sequenced in a study of cytomegalovirus exposure and HLA in healthy donors. The PCR made use of 60 Vbeta and 13 Jbeta primers. Some clones are missing from TCRdb's copy, which holds only in-frame ones; the method was immunoSEQ multiplex PCR. Altogether about 150,000 clones are present, less than 85% being singletons, with the ten largest covering under 5%. Input material: PBMCs. The source of these receptors is a man aged 18 to 30 in good health and CMV-seronegative.

This chain joins TRBV27 and TRBJ2-3; 9 bases map to TRBD2. CDR3 length equals 17 residues. The V gene's germline CDR1 is MNHEY and CDR2 SMNVEV (reference sequence). With V trimmed by 3 bases and J by 5 bases, 12 bases remained unmatched. CDR3 coding DNA: TGTGCCAGCAGTTTTAAAGGAGGCGGGAGGGCCATAGATACGCAGTATTTT. It codes for CASSFKGGGRAIDTQYF.

This chain links TRBV28 with TRBJ2-6; 9 nucleotides align to TRBD1. Per the germline V gene, CDR1 is MDHEN and CDR2 is SYDVKM. The CDR3 covers 15 residues. The V and J ends lost 6 bases and 2 bases, in that order; junction bases with no gene match: 2. The CDR3 sequence: CASSNRGPGANVLTF. CDR3 coding DNA: TGTGCCAGCAGCAACAGGGGGCCTGGGGCCAACGTCCTGACTTTC. Full variable domain (remainder filled in from reference TRBV28 and TRBJ2-6): DVKVTQSSRYLVKRTGEKVFLECVQDMDHENMFWYRQDPGLGLRLIYFSYDVKMKEKGDIPEGYSVSREKKERFSLILESASTNQTSMYLCASSNRGPGANVLTFGAGSRLTVL.

This clone is a singleton in its sample. The V call is TRBV6-1, the J call TRBJ2-4, with TRBD1 identical over 9 bases. The CDR3 loop spans 15 amino acids. Trimming cost V 8 bases and J 1 base; bases outside gene matches: 6. The V gene's germline CDR1 is MNHNS and CDR2 SASEGT. The CDR3 region is CASVTGGRAKNIQYF. The CDR3 nucleotides read TGTGCCAGCGTCACAGGGGGCCGGGCCAAAAACATTCAGTACTTC.

Concerning this clone itself: One end of the junction does not line up with germline, which may come from a read error. The chain couples TRBV6-5 to TRBJ1-1; possibly TRBD1 for D (6 bases). The CDR3 is 15 amino acids. Germline CDR1 reads MNHEY; CDR2 reads SVGAGI. CDR3 protein: CAGSNEQGENTEAFF. As DNA, the CDR3 is TGTGCCGGCAGCAACGAACAGGGCGAAAACACTGAAGCTTTCTTT.

This chain uses TRBV7-8 with TRBJ2-1, with TRBD1 identical over 7 bases. Trimming cost V 5 bases and J 0 bases; bases outside gene matches: 7. The CDR3 has 16 amino acids. Germline CDR1 and CDR2: SGHVS and FQNEAQ. CDR3 DNA sequence: TGTGCCAGCAGCCCACGGACAGGCCTCTCCTACAATGAGCAGTTCTTC. Translation: CASSPRTGLSYNEQFF.

In DNA form, the CDR3 reads TGTGCCAGCAGCGGGCACGGGGGACTAGACACAGATACGCAGTATTTT. It encodes CASSGHGGLDTDTQYF. The chain recombines TRBV9 with TRBJ2-3, with TRBD2 identical over 8 bases. The CDR3 has 16 amino acids. J lost 2 bases, V lost 3 bases, and 8 bases had no gene match. CDR1 is SGDLS, CDR2 YYNGEE, per germline.

The rearrangement joins TRBV10-3 to TRBJ2-7, with 8 nucleotides matching TRBD1. This CDR3 contains 13 residues. Germline V lookup: CDR1 ENHRY, CDR2 SYGVKD. The trim removed 10 bases at V and 4 bases at J, leaving 9 bases unmatched. CDR3 nucleotide sequence: TGTGCCACCGCTGGACAGGGCCATTACGAGCAGTACTTC. It specifies CATAGQGHYEQYF.

This clone appeared a single time. The rearrangement links TRBV29-1 to TRBJ2-7, with 7 bases identical to TRBD2. The length of the CDR3 is 13 residues. V lost 6 bases to trimming and J lost 2 bases; unmatched junction nucleotides: 7. CDR1 is SQVTM and CDR2 is ANQGSEA in the germline V gene. Here the CDR3 reads CSVRTRMTYEQYF. The CDR3 nucleotides are TGCAGCGTGAGGACTAGAATGACCTACGAGCAGTACTTC.

V gene TRBV7-2 combines with J gene TRBJ1-6, with D perhaps TRBD1 (6 bases). Per germline, CDR1 SGHTA and CDR2 FQGNSA. V dropped 5 bases and J dropped 8 bases, with 10 bases sitting between them. The CDR3 has 13 amino acids. Here the CDR3 reads CASSPPGDSPLHF. The CDR3 bases are TGTGCCAGCAGCCCCCCAGGGGATTCACCCCTCCACTTT. The variable domain in full, with the rest retrieved from reference TRBV7-2 and TRBJ1-6, is GAGVSQSPSNKVTEKGKDVELRCDPISGHTALYWYRQSLGQGLEFLIYFQGNSAPDKSGLPSDRFSAERTGGSVSTLTIQRTQQEDSAVYLCASSPPGDSPLHFGNGTRLTVT.

The J gene is TRBJ2-2, the V gene TRBV6-6; TRBD2 matches 7 bases. V was clipped by 5 bases and J by 6 bases; unmatched bases: 6. This CDR3 is built from 14 residues. Germline CDR1 MNHNY, CDR2 SVGAGI (reference sequence). DNA of the CDR3: TGTGCCAGCAGTGACGGACTAGTTGCCGGGGAGCTGTTTTTT. Amino acid sequence: CASSDGLVAGELFF.

V is TRBV5-6 and J is TRBJ1-2, with D possibly matching TRBD1 (5 bases). CDR3 length equals 13 residues. From germline, CDR1 is SGHDT and CDR2 YYEEEE. Trimming pared 2 bases from V and 8 bases from J, leaving 13 bases between. The CDR3 DNA reads TGTGCCAGCAGCTTTTATATGGGGGGAGGCTACACCTTC. Amino acids: CASSFYMGGGYTF.

This clone has more than one count but fewer than ten. The rearrangement joins TRBV19 to TRBJ2-5; D is possibly TRBD2 (6 bases). Germline V gene sequence: CDR1 LNHDA, CDR2 SQIVND (reference sequence). The CDR3 is 11 residues long. V lost 3 bases and J lost 7, with 6 bases in between. CDR3 in amino acids: CASSISGTQYF. CDR3 bases: TGTGCCAGTAGTATTAGCGGGACCCAGTACTTC.

The chain joins TRBV11-2 to TRBJ1-2; 9 nucleotides line up with TRBD1. There are 18 residues in the CDR3. Per germline, CDR1 SGHAT and CDR2 FQNNGV. V dropped 5 bases and J dropped 3; count of bases not matched to a gene: 16. The CDR3 sequence: CASSPRTGDFAWDYGYTF. CDR3 nucleotides: TGTGCCAGCAGCCCTCGGACAGGGGATTTTGCGTGGGACTATGGCTACACCTTC. Based on the CDR3 plus reference TRBV11-2 and TRBJ1-2, the full variable domain is EAGVAQSPRYKIIEKRQSVAFWCNPISGHATLYWYQQILGQGPKLLIQFQNNGVVDDSQLPKDRFSAERLKGVDSTLKIQPAKLEDSAVYLCASSPRTGDFAWDYGYTFGSGTRLTVV.

This clone was observed once. The chain couples TRBV12-5 to TRBJ1-3; D call uncertain. The CDR3 sequence is 15 residues long. Germline V gene data show CDR1 as LGHNT and CDR2 as FRNRAP. The V and J ends lost 0 bases and 8 bases respectively, with 14 bases between them. CDR3 DNA: TGTGCTAGTGGTTTGGTACTGACGGGTCGAGACACCATATATTTT. Residues: CASGLVLTGRDTIYF.

The genes are TRBV7-6 and TRBJ2-2; D uncertain. The CDR3 is 15 amino acids. V lost 2 bases and J lost 6, with 13 bases in between. Germline CDR1 and CDR2: SGHVS and FNYEAQ. CDR3: CASSLYRGAAGELFF. The CDR3 DNA is TGTGCCAGCAGCTTATATCGCGGCGCCGCCGGGGAGCTGTTTTTT. The full variable domain, its missing parts supplied by reference TRBV7-6 and TRBJ2-2, is GAGVSQSPRYKVTKRGQDVALRCDPISGHVSLYWYRQALGQGPEFLTYFNYEAQQDKSGLPNDRFSAERPEGSISTLTIQRTEQRDSAMYRCASSLYRGAAGELFFGEGSRLTVL.

The chain links TRBV18 to TRBJ1-1; D possibly corresponds to TRBD1 (6 bases). The germline V gene encodes CDR1 KGHSH and CDR2 LQKENI. The CDR3 sequence is 15 residues long. Between the trimmed V and J ends, which lost 2 bases and 4 bases, there was a span of 14 bases. CDR3 protein: CASSPMEGGGTEAFF. The CDR3 DNA reads as TGTGCCAGCTCACCAATGGAGGGAGGGGGCACTGAAGCTTTCTTT.

The chain joins TRBV9 to TRBJ2-3, with 9 bases aligning to TRBD2. Germline CDR1 reads SGDLS; CDR2 reads YYNGEE. J lost 3 bases, V lost 4 bases, and 9 bases had no gene match. The CDR3 loop spans 16 amino acids. This chain's CDR3 is CASSSKAGGITDTQYF. In nucleotides, the CDR3 is TGTGCCAGCAGCTCCAAAGCGGGGGGAATTACAGATACGCAGTATTTT. Variable domain in full (rest from reference TRBV9 and TRBJ2-3): DSGVTQTPKHLITATGQRVTLRCSPRSGDLSVYWYQQSLDQGLQFLIQYYNGEERAKGNILERFSAQQFPDLHSELNLSSLELGDSALYFCASSSKAGGITDTQYFGPGTRLTVL.

J is TRBJ1-1 and V is TRBV5-1; D is uncertain. The CDR3 runs to 13 residues. Germline V gives CDR1 SGHRS, CDR2 YFSETQ. V dropped 4 bases and J dropped 5 bases, with 12 bases sitting between them. Here the CDR3 reads CASSDLGATEAFF. CDR3 coding DNA: TGCGCCAGCAGCGACCTCGGAGCGACTGAAGCTTTCTTT.

This clone occurred once. The chain combines TRBV7-2 with TRBJ2-7, with 8 bases that match TRBD2. Germline-derived CDR1 and CDR2 are SGHTA and FQGNSA. This CDR3 is built from 16 residues. After removal of 1 base from V and 5 bases from J, the junction contained 10 bases not matched to a gene. CDR3 region: CASSLDVVLAGHEQYF. The CDR3, as DNA: TGTGCCAGCAGCTTAGATGTTGTTCTAGCGGGCCACGAGCAGTACTTC.

J is TRBJ1-6 and V is TRBV5-1, with 7 bases lining up with TRBD1. This CDR3 contains 15 residues. Germline CDR1 reads SGHRS; CDR2 reads YFSETQ. V trimming: 0 bases; J trimming: 7 bases; junction bases outside the gene matches: 4. The CDR3 sequence is CASSLGVGQNSPLHF. CDR3 bases: TGCGCCAGCAGCTTGGGGGTGGGACAGAATTCACCCCTCCACTTT.

This chain links TRBV18 with TRBJ1-5; D remains ambiguous. V lost 2 bases and J 6 bases, leaving 14 bases between the germline ends. The CDR3 extends over 15 amino acids. The germline gives CDR1 KGHSH, CDR2 LQKENI. The CDR3 nucleotides read TGTGCCAGCTCACCAGGTCAATGGCCCCTTCAGCCCCAGCATTTT. Protein: CASSPGQWPLQPQHF.

The chain has TRBV18 and TRBJ2-1; 10 positions agree with TRBD2. Germline lookup yields CDR1 KGHSH and CDR2 LQKENI. This CDR3 region has 15 residues. V dropped 2 bases and J dropped 4; count of bases not matched to a gene: 2. The CDR3 sequence is CASSPEAGGYNEQFF. CDR3 coding DNA: TGTGCCAGCTCACCAGAAGCGGGAGGGTACAATGAGCAGTTCTTC.

The chain links TRBV14 to TRBJ2-7, with D hard to call. This CDR3 is built from 11 residues. Germline lookup yields CDR1 SGHDN and CDR2 FVKESK. The V end was cut by 6 bases, the J end by 4 bases, with 7 bases between. CDR3 residues: CASSRNYEQYF. The CDR3 DNA sequence: TGTGCCAGCAGTAGAAATTACGAGCAGTACTTC.

The chain recombines TRBV28 with TRBJ1-6; D possibly corresponds to TRBD1 (5 bases). Germline-derived CDR1 and CDR2 are MDHEN and SYDVKM. The CDR3 is 15 amino acids. Trimming removed 7 bases at V and 8 bases at J, with 18 bases between. The CDR3 sequence: CASISPGVGHSPLHF. The DNA of the CDR3 is TGTGCCAGCATTAGTCCGGGGGTTGGTCATTCACCCCTCCACTTT. Full variable domain (remainder filled in from reference TRBV28 and TRBJ1-6): DVKVTQSSRYLVKRTGEKVFLECVQDMDHENMFWYRQDPGLGLRLIYFSYDVKMKEKGDIPEGYSVSREKKERFSLILESASTNQTSMYLCASISPGVGHSPLHFGNGTRLTVT.

The V and J genes are TRBV6-5 and TRBJ1-1; no definite D call. V was shortened by 4 bases and J by 1 base, with 7 bases between the two germline ends. The CDR3 length is 13 residues. Germline CDR1 MNHEY, CDR2 SVGAGI. In DNA form, the CDR3 reads TGTGCCAGCAGTTTTGGCGGGAACACTGAAGCTTTCTTT. Its translation: CASSFGGNTEAFF.

This clone was seen once. The J gene is TRBJ2-3, the V gene TRBV7-2, with D maybe TRBD1 (6 bases). Trimming pared 2 bases from V and 6 bases from J, leaving 12 bases between. The CDR3 has 14 amino acids. Germline V gene lookup returns CDR1 SGHTA and CDR2 FQGNSA. The CDR3: CASSLLQGFDTQYF. CDR3 nucleotides: TGTGCCAGCAGCTTATTACAGGGTTTCGATACGCAGTATTTT.